This is a list of T cell receptor beta chains from one sample in a study of blood T cell repertoires in COVID-19. Assay used: immunoSEQ multiplex PCR; TCRdb lists only in-frame clones, some missing. The sample lists a few hundred thousand clones; around nine tenths were seen once. Sequenced: peripheral blood. Receptor source: a man aged 35-49 years who had recovered from COVID-19. CDR3s include the opening cysteine and the closing phenylalanine or tryptophan. D genes are given only for firm matches. Only part of the rows carry a size: once, few, many, or a class if the clone is expanded.

V	size	J	D	DNA	CDR3
TRBV3-1/TRBV3-2	few	TRBJ1-1	TRBD1	TGTGCCAGCAGCCAAACGGCGAGACAGGGCGCTCCAAACACTGAAGCTTTCTTT	CASSQTARQGAPNTEAFF
TRBV6-2/TRBV6-3	-	TRBJ1-2	TRBD1	TGTGCCAGCAGTTACCTGGGACAGGGAAGGTATGGCTACACCTTC	CASSYLGQGRYGYTF
TRBV5-1	-	TRBJ2-2	TRBD1	TGCGCCAGCAGCCTCGGCGACAGGGGGCATACCGGGGAGCTGTTTTTT	CASSLGDRGHTGELFF
TRBV6-2/TRBV6-3	-	TRBJ2-4	TRBD1	TGTGCCAGCAGTTACCCCCTCGGGACAGGGTTAAATGAGGCCAAAAACATTCAGTACTTC	CASSYPLGTGLNEAKNIQYF
TRBV11-2	-	TRBJ2-7	-	TGTGCCAGCAGCGGAAGGGTAGATAGCGGTTCCTACGAGCAGTACTTC	CASSGRVDSGSYEQYF
TRBV7-2	-	TRBJ2-1	TRBD2	TGTGCCAGCAGCTTAGGCCTAGCGGGGGGGCACAATGAGCAGTTCTTC	CASSLGLAGGHNEQFF
TRBV2	few	TRBJ1-6	-	TGTGCCAGCAGTGAATTCCAGGGGAACTCACCCCTCCACTTT	CASSEFQGNSPLHF
TRBV14	once	TRBJ1-2	-	TGTGCCAGCAGCCTCCTTCCCGTGTCGTATGGCTACACCTTC	CASSLLPVSYGYTF
TRBV5-4	-	TRBJ1-6	-	TGTGCCAGCAGCCCATATGGGACTTCTGCCGGTAATTCACCCCTCCACTTT	CASSPYGTSAGNSPLHF
TRBV19	-	TRBJ1-2	-	TGTGCCAGTAGCCGGTCGGGGGAAGGAGGCTACACCTTC	CASSRSGEGGYTF
TRBV7-3	few	TRBJ2-1	-	TGTGCCAGCAGCAAGAGGGTCAATGAGCAGTTCTTC	CASSKRVNEQFF
TRBV11-2	once	TRBJ1-1	TRBD1	TGTGCCAGCAGCCGAGGACAGGGGGGCGCCCATAACACTGAAGCTTTCTTT	CASSRGQGGAHNTEAFF
TRBV19	-	TRBJ2-7	TRBD1	TGTGCCAGTAGTGACCGACAGGGCTACGAGCAGTACTTC	CASSDRQGYEQYF
TRBV5-1	once	TRBJ2-3	TRBD1	TGCGCCAGCAGCTTGATGACAGGGAGCACAGATACGCAGTATTTT	CASSLMTGSTDTQYF
TRBV25-1	-	TRBJ1-5	-	TGTGCCAGCAGTGACGGGGGGTGGGATCAGCCCCAGCATTTT	CASSDGGWDQPQHF
TRBV29-1	-	TRBJ2-5	-	TGCAGCGTTGAAGTTAGCCGGTTGACCCAGTACTTC	CSVEVSRLTQYF
TRBV18	few	TRBJ2-2	TRBD1	TGTGCCAGCTCACCGGCGGACAGGGTCGGGAACACCGGGGAGCTGTTTTTT	CASSPADRVGNTGELFF
TRBV7-2	-	TRBJ2-7	-	TGTGCCAGCAGCTTAGGCGGGTCCCCCTACGAGCAGTACTTC	CASSLGGSPYEQYF
TRBV28	-	TRBJ2-7	-	TGTGCCAGCGGAATACCGGGACAAATCTACGAGCAGTACTTC	CASGIPGQIYEQYF
TRBV6-5	-	TRBJ1-1	-	TGTGCCAGCAGGCGGGGATCGGGGATGAACACTGAAGCTTTCTTT	CASRRGSGMNTEAFF
TRBV27	-	TRBJ2-7	TRBD1	TGTGCCAGCAGCCAGGGACAGATAACCTACGAGCAGTACTTC	CASSQGQITYEQYF
TRBV4-3	-	TRBJ2-4	-	TGCGCCAGCAGCCCCCTGGTCTCGAGTAACATTCAGTACTTC	CASSPLVSSNIQYF
TRBV25-1	-	TRBJ2-7	TRBD1	TGTGCCAGCAGTGCTACAGGGGGTGGGGAGCAGTACTTC	CASSATGGGEQYF